The 22 T cell receptor beta chains listed next were all sequenced from one sample in a study of CD8 T cells in ankylosing spondylitis. General study points: Characteristic, it appeared, of ankylosing spondylitis blood was a TCR beta motif of fewer than 10 highly homologous variants.

No antigen has been identified for these receptors. TCRdb re-derived calls from the 5' RACE reads in MiXCR, one entry per CDR3 protein. The table lists around 770,000 distinct CDR3 sequences, around a fifth of them singletons. The sample comprised blood, either unsorted or a sorted T cell fraction (not recorded which). These receptors all come from a male donor with ankylosing spondylitis.

The J gene is TRBJ2-6, the V gene TRBV7-9; D gene uncertain. Trimming pared 8 bases from V and 0 bases from J, leaving 8 bases between. The CDR3 spans 14 residues. The germline V gene encodes CDR1 SEHNR and CDR2 FQNEAQ (reference sequence). The CDR3 loop reads CASPPVSGANVLTF. The CDR3 DNA is TGTGCCAGCCCCCCGGTCTCTGGGGCCAACGTCCTGACTTTC.

This clonotype was seen ten or more times. The V call is TRBV27, the J call TRBJ2-1, with 9 bases that match TRBD1. The CDR3 has 15 amino acids. V was pared by 6 bases and J by 1 base, with 4 bases of the junction left unmatched. Germline CDR1 is MNHEY and CDR2 is SMNVEV (reference sequence). In nucleotides, the CDR3 is TGTGCCAGCAGCTCCGGGACAGGGTCCTACAATGAGCAGTTCTTC. Protein product: CASSSGTGSYNEQFF.

In this sample, this clonotype turned up a few times. The V gene is TRBV5-1, the J gene TRBJ2-2; 13 bases match TRBD2. The CDR3 totals 16 residues. After removal of 0 bases from V and 6 bases from J, the junction contained 2 bases not matched to a gene. Per germline, CDR1 SGHRS and CDR2 YFSETQ. CDR3 sequence reads: CASSLGTSGRSGELFF. For the CDR3, the DNA is TGCGCCAGCAGCTTGGGGACTAGCGGGAGATCCGGGGAGCTGTTTTTT.

This clonotype was detected a few times. V is TRBV15 and J is TRBJ2-1, with D perhaps matching TRBD2 (6 bases). Germline CDR1 reads LNHNV; CDR2 reads YYDKDF (reference sequence). V shed 0 bases and J shed 15 bases, with 21 bases lying between them. The CDR3 length is 15 residues. The CDR3 reads CATSRDTAPEGRLFF. The CDR3 nucleotides read TGTGCCACCAGCAGAGATACCGCCCCGGAGGGCCGATTGTTCTTC.

In DNA form, the CDR3 reads TGTGCCAGCAGCTTATCTACAGCCAACACTGAAGCTTTCTTT. Protein product: CASSLSTANTEAFF. This chain connects TRBV11-3 to TRBJ1-1, with D unresolved. Germline CDR1 is SGHNT and CDR2 is YENEEA. The CDR3 consists of 14 residues. The V gene lost 2 bases and the J gene lost 2 bases, with 9 bases spanning the gap.

V is TRBV28 and J is TRBJ1-1; no reliable D call. Germline assignment: CDR1 MDHEN and CDR2 SYDVKM. The CDR3 is 18 residues long. The V end was cut by 5 bases, the J end by 5 bases, with 27 bases between. The CDR3 DNA sequence: TGTGCCAGCAGTCCCCCCCGACCGGGGTACGAGAGGACGACTGAAGCTTTCTTT. Its protein is CASSPPRPGYERTTEAFF. Based on the CDR3 plus reference TRBV28 and TRBJ1-1, the full variable domain is DVKVTQSSRYLVKRTGEKVFLECVQDMDHENMFWYRQDPGLGLRLIYFSYDVKMKEKGDIPEGYSVSREKKERFSLILESASTNQTSMYLCASSPPRPGYERTTEAFFGQGTRLTVV.

V and J are TRBV28 and TRBJ1-5; D may be TRBD1 (6 bases). CDR1 and CDR2 (germline): MDHEN, SYDVKM. V lost 4 bases, J lost 2 bases, and 15 bases lay in between. CDR3 length: 16 residues. The CDR3 sequence: CASSSTTGSGNQPQHF. CDR3 in DNA: TGTGCCAGCAGTTCCACCACAGGGTCGGGCAATCAGCCCCAGCATTTT.

The V and J genes are TRBV5-1 and TRBJ2-7, with a tentative D call TRBD1 (6 bases). This CDR3 has 15 residues. With 4 bases removed from V and 5 bases from J, the gap between germline ends came to 19 bases. Germline V lookup: CDR1 SGHRS, CDR2 YFSETQ. The DNA for the CDR3 is TGCGCCAGCAGCAGGGATGGGGGCCTCGGGAACGAGCAGTACTTC. Its translation is CASSRDGGLGNEQYF.

The chain combines TRBV6-1 with TRBJ1-1; D remains unclear. The CDR3 is 14 residues long. Trimming pared 2 bases from V and 0 bases from J, leaving 7 bases between. Germline-derived CDR1 and CDR2 are MNHNS and SASEGT. For the CDR3, the DNA is TGTGCCAGCAGTGAATACGGAATGAACACTGAAGCTTTCTTT. Translated: CASSEYGMNTEAFF.

The V call is TRBV6-2 or TRBV6-3, the J call TRBJ1-1; TRBD1 is a possible D gene (5 bases). The germline V and J ends were trimmed by 3 bases and 6 bases, with 14 bases remaining between them. The germline V gene has CDR1 MNHEY and CDR2 SVGEGT. CDR3 size: 14 residues. CDR3 sequence (DNA): TGTGCCAGCAGTTATACGGCCAGGGTGTCTGAAGCTTTCTTT. Its protein product is CASSYTARVSEAFF.

The rearrangement joins TRBV11-2 to TRBJ2-1; D not certain. Germline values: CDR1 SGHAT, CDR2 FQNNGV. CDR3 length: 18 amino acids. V was shortened by 1 base and J by 2 bases, with 18 bases between the two germline ends. The CDR3 region has the DNA TGTGCCAGCAGCTTAGGTTCGCCTCGGCGGATTACCTACAATGAGCAGTTCTTC. This sequence encodes CASSLGSPRRITYNEQFF. Supplemented by reference TRBV11-2 and TRBJ2-1, the full variable domain reads EAGVAQSPRYKIIEKRQSVAFWCNPISGHATLYWYQQILGQGPKLLIQFQNNGVVDDSQLPKDRFSAERLKGVDSTLKIQPAKLEDSAVYLCASSLGSPRRITYNEQFFGPGTRLTVL.

This clonotype has just a few counts. The chain carries TRBV7-9 and TRBJ2-1, with D possibly called TRBD1 or TRBD2 (5 bases each). Germline V gene sequence: CDR1 SEHNR, CDR2 FQNEAQ (reference sequence). The V gene lost 3 bases and the J gene lost 10 bases, with 19 bases spanning the gap. The CDR3 is made up of 15 amino acids. CDR3 DNA: TGTGCCAGCAGCTTTGGGACGGGGCCCATGGGGGAGCAGTTCTTC. It yields the protein CASSFGTGPMGEQFF.

This clonotype was counted only a few times. V and J are TRBV15 and TRBJ2-7; TRBD1 matches 10 bases. V lost 3 bases and J lost 2; bases outside the gene matches: 7. Germline V lookup: CDR1 LNHNV, CDR2 YYDKDF (reference sequence). The CDR3 covers 16 residues. CDR3 sequence (DNA): TGTGCCACCAGCAGCAGAGAGGGGACAGGGGCCTACGAGCAGTACTTC. It yields the protein CATSSREGTGAYEQYF.

Only a few counts were recorded for this clonotype. This sequence joins TRBV4-3 and TRBJ2-3; D could derive from TRBD1 or TRBD2 (5 bases each). This CDR3 contains 15 residues. Germline V gene data show CDR1 as LGHNA and CDR2 as YSLEER. Deletions cut 0 bases from V and 5 bases from J, with 12 bases between. The CDR3 nucleotides read TGCGCCAGCAGCCAAGATGAGGGGCATGGAGATACGCAGTATTTT. Protein product: CASSQDEGHGDTQYF.

This clonotype turned up a few times. V is TRBV7-2 and J is TRBJ2-7; 8 nucleotides agree with TRBD1. With 5 bases clipped from V and 7 bases from J, the junction kept 7 bases outside the gene matches. Germline loops: CDR1 SGHTA, CDR2 FQGNSA. The CDR3 contains 13 residues. DNA of the CDR3: TGTGCCAGCAGCGGACGGACAGGGAAAGAGCAGTACTTC. Amino acid sequence: CASSGRTGKEQYF.

This clonotype appeared a few times. This chain connects TRBV3-1 to TRBJ1-2; no clear D. V lost 2 bases and J 8 bases, leaving 9 bases between the germline ends. The CDR3 spans 12 residues. Germline loops: CDR1 LGHDT, CDR2 YNNKEL (reference sequence). The CDR3 spells CASSQREAGYTF. CDR3 bases: TGTGCCAGCAGCCAAAGAGAGGCGGGCTACACCTTC.

This clonotype was counted between two and nine times. This chain connects TRBV29-1 to TRBJ2-7, with D tentatively TRBD1 (6 bases). The CDR3 length is 13 residues. From germline, CDR1 is SQVTM and CDR2 ANQGSEA. Between the trimmed V and J ends, which lost 5 bases and 0 bases, there was a span of 11 bases. The CDR3 coding sequence is TGCAGCGTTCTTCCAGGGGCCTCCTACGAGCAGTACTTC. It codes for CSVLPGASYEQYF.

This clonotype was seen a few times. The rearrangement joins TRBV5-6 to TRBJ2-3, with 8 bases matching TRBD1. The V segment lost 1 base and the J segment 2 bases; nucleotides outside the gene matches: 9. The CDR3 is made up of 17 amino acids. Germline V gene data show CDR1 as SGHDT and CDR2 as YYEEEE. DNA for the CDR3: TGTGCCAGCAGCTTGAGGGGACAGGTTCTAATCACAGATACGCAGTATTTT. Its protein product is CASSLRGQVLITDTQYF. The entire variable domain, with the rest obtained from reference TRBV5-6 and TRBJ2-3, is as follows: DAGVTQSPTHLIKTRGQQVTLRCSPKSGHDTVSWYQQALGQGPQFIFQYYEEEERQRGNFPDRFSGHQFPNYSSELNVNALLLGDSALYLCASSLRGQVLITDTQYFGPGTRLTVL.

V usage is TRBV7-2 and J usage is TRBJ2-7; D remains unclear. This CDR3 is 13 amino acids long. CDR1 and CDR2 (germline): SGHTA, FQGNSA. V was shortened by 6 bases and J by 2 bases, with 11 bases between the two germline ends. CDR3 sequence: CASSDRAPYEQYF. Written as DNA, the CDR3 is TGTGCCAGCAGTGACCGGGCCCCCTACGAGCAGTACTTC.

This chain joins TRBV4-3 and TRBJ2-1; D not certain. CDR3 length: 17 residues. Trimming stripped 0 bases from V and 1 base from J, with 13 bases between. Germline V CDR1 and CDR2: LGHNA, YSLEER. CDR3 bases: TGCGCCAGCAGCCAAGATTTTGGGGTCGCGTCCTACAATGAGCAGTTCTTC. This codes for CASSQDFGVASYNEQFF.

The J gene is TRBJ1-1, the V gene TRBV10-3; 7 bases align to TRBD1. The CDR3 extends over 15 amino acids. V shed 0 bases and J 8 bases; nucleotides not matched to a gene: 9. The germline gives CDR1 ENHRY, CDR2 SYGVKD. Written as DNA, the CDR3 is TGTGCCATCAGTGAGTCAACGGGACAGAGTAGAGAAGCTTTCTTT. Translating gives CAISESTGQSREAFF.

CDR3 protein: CARGPGTVTYEQYF. The CDR3 DNA sequence: TGTGCCAGGGGCCCCGGGACAGTGACCTACGAGCAGTACTTC. The J gene is TRBJ2-7, the V gene TRBV5-6; 7 bases fit TRBD1. The CDR3 has 14 residues. V was clipped by 8 bases and J by 2 bases; unmatched bases: 10. Germline loops: CDR1 SGHDT, CDR2 YYEEEE.